This T cell receptor (beta chain) derives from a study of T cell changes during pregnancy in multiple sclerosis. This CDR3 has 15 amino acids. Trimming took 0 bases from V and 1 from J; bases not matched to a gene: 0. CDR1 is SGHNT and CDR2 is YYREEE in the germline V gene (reference sequence). This clone showed up just once. The protocol was immunoSEQ multiplex PCR, while the TCRdb copy is restricted to in-frame clones and leaves out a portion. Counted here are 75,000 to 95,000 clones, roughly 92% occurring once; the ten biggest clones make up more than 2%. The sequencing here drew on peripheral blood, taken after pregnancy. The chain carries TRBV5-4 and TRBJ2-7, with 11 bases fitting TRBD2. The receptor was derived from a female donor with multiple sclerosis, enrolled in a pregnancy study. CDR3 in DNA: TGTGCCAGCAGCTTGGCTAGCGGGAGGTCCTACGAGCAGTACTTC. Its translation is CASSLASGRSYEQYF. The variable domain in full, with the rest retrieved from reference TRBV5-4 and TRBJ2-7, is ETGVTQSPTHLIKTRGQQVTLRCSSQSGHNTVSWYQQALGQGPQFIFQYYREEENGRGNFPPRFSGLQFPNYSSELNVNALELDDSALYLCASSLASGRSYEQYFGPGTRLTVT.